The table lists the clone carrying this T cell receptor (beta chain) with many counts. The antigen remains unidentified. TCRdb used MiXCR to reprocess the reads, holding one entry per CDR3 protein. The data hold about 220,000 distinct CDR3 sequences, with 30% to 45% observed a single time. These data are taken from a study of T cell repertoires in cytomegalovirus infection. Study-level information: The authors used CMV epitopes that were HLA-C-restricted (recently identified) and HLA-B-restricted (well studied). Through public TCR beta signatures, both CMV infection and matching HLA type were indicated.

With 5 bases clipped from V and 0 bases from J, the junction kept 7 bases outside the gene matches. CDR1 SEHNR and CDR2 FQNEAQ come from the germline V gene (reference sequence). This CDR3 is built from 16 residues. Study-level results: There were HLA-C-restricted CMV-specific TCR beta clonotypes dominating the ex vivo response.

This chain connects TRBV7-9 to TRBJ2-3, with 8 bases lining up with TRBD1. The sequence was collected from a human donor in good health (CMV status not recorded). Some clones in this sample may be carry-over from other donors' samples. Sequencing was performed on CD8+ T cells from cultured PBMCs, taken from culture after CMV antigen stimulation. CDR3 amino acids: CASSLGQGRSTDTQYF. CDR3 in DNA: TGTGCCAGCAGCCTCGGACAGGGACGTAGCACAGATACGCAGTATTTT.